Following are 26 T cell receptor beta chains from one sample sequenced in a study of T cell changes during pregnancy in multiple sclerosis (dated by TCRdb to the late 2010s). The library relied on the immunoSEQ multiplex PCR assay. Held by TCRdb, this immuneACCESS table contains in-frame sequences only and omits some clones. Under half of the omission traces to an unresolved V gene where checked; the cause of the rest is unknown. This sample comprises around 65,000 clones, roughly 87% of them detected only once. 1.5% to 2% of the sample comes from the top ten. The specimen comprised peripheral blood, sampled in the first trimester of pregnancy. The source of these receptors is a female donor with multiple sclerosis, enrolled in a pregnancy study.

The V call is TRBV11-3, the J call TRBJ1-1; the D gene is possibly TRBD1 (6 bases). Trimming cost V 3 bases and J 2 bases, with 10 bases left between them. Germline-derived CDR1 and CDR2 are SGHNT and YENEEA. This CDR3 region has 14 residues. The CDR3: CASSLSGDNTEAFF. The CDR3 coding sequence is TGTGCCAGCAGCTTGTCAGGGGACAACACTGAAGCTTTCTTT.

The chain couples TRBV7-9 to TRBJ1-3; perhaps TRBD1 as D (5 bases). CDR1 and CDR2 (germline): SEHNR, FQNEAQ (reference sequence). CDR3 size: 17 residues. Between the trimmed V and J ends, which lost 0 bases and 0 bases, there was a span of 12 bases. CDR3 nucleotides: TGTGCCAGCAGCTTAGCTTATCAGGGAAACTCTGGAAACACCATATATTTT. This codes for CASSLAYQGNSGNTIYF.

Only a few counts were recorded for this clone. The chain recombines TRBV27 with TRBJ2-5, with a tentative D call TRBD1 (6 bases). The CDR3 covers 17 residues. Trimming took 4 bases from V and 4 from J, leaving 22 bases between them. Per the germline V gene, CDR1 is MNHEY and CDR2 is SMNVEV (reference sequence). The CDR3 coding sequence is TGTGCCAGCAGTTCGATCGTGAGTCAGGGGTTGGGAGAGACCCAGTACTTC. This sequence encodes CASSSIVSQGLGETQYF.

The chain uses TRBV5-1 and TRBJ2-1, with 13 bases lining up with TRBD2. Germline-derived CDR1 and CDR2 are SGHRS and YFSETQ. After removal of 4 bases from V and 9 bases from J, the junction contained 10 bases not matched to a gene. The CDR3 consists of 16 residues. This CDR3 is CASSTQGLAGFSEQFF. For the CDR3, the DNA is TGCGCCAGCAGCACGCAGGGACTAGCGGGATTCTCTGAGCAGTTCTTC. Combining the CDR3 with reference TRBV5-1 and TRBJ2-1 gives the whole variable domain KAGVTQTPRYLIKTRGQQVTLSCSPISGHRSVSWYQQTPGQGLQFLFEYFSETQRNKGNFPGRFSGRQFSNSRSEMNVSTLELGDSALYLCASSTQGLAGFSEQFFGPGTRLTVL.

The rearrangement links TRBV19 to TRBJ2-7; TRBD2 is a possible D gene (6 bases). Trimming cost V 3 bases and J 2 bases, with 14 bases left between them. Germline CDR1 LNHDA, CDR2 SQIVND (reference sequence). There are 15 residues in the CDR3. CDR3 sequence reads: CASSITSSGTYEQYF. Written as DNA, the CDR3 is TGTGCCAGTAGTATCACGAGTAGCGGAACCTACGAGCAGTACTTC.

The rearrangement joins TRBV10-3 to TRBJ2-1; D may be TRBD2 (6 bases). V lost 10 bases and J lost 6, with 19 bases in between. The length of the CDR3 is 14 residues. Germline V gene sequence: CDR1 ENHRY, CDR2 SYGVKD. The CDR3 coding sequence is TGTGCCACCACTGGGACTGTCAGGTCCAATGAGCAGTTCTTC. Translating gives CATTGTVRSNEQFF.

The chain employs TRBV27 and TRBJ1-4; 8 bases agree with TRBD1. With 2 bases clipped from V and 5 bases from J, the junction kept 1 base outside the gene matches. CDR3 length: 14 residues. Germline CDR1 MNHEY, CDR2 SMNVEV (reference sequence). The CDR3 spells CASSLQGANEKLFF. As DNA, the CDR3 is TGTGCCAGCAGTTTACAGGGGGCGAATGAAAAACTGTTTTTT.

The chain combines TRBV21-1 with TRBJ1-3; the table gives TRBD1 as D, unverified against the DNA. TRBV21-1 is designated a pseudogene. The length of the CDR3 is 19 residues. In DNA form, the CDR3 reads TGTGCCAGCAGCAAAGTTGGGGGGACAGGGGGAGTTGCTGGAAACACCATATATTTT. Amino acid sequence: CASSKVGGTGGVAGNTIYF.

This rearrangement joins TRBV4-1 to TRBJ2-3, with a weak D call TRBD2 (6 bases). Germline CDR1 and CDR2: MGHRA and YSYEKL. Trimming removed 0 bases from V and 1 base from J, with 23 bases in between. The CDR3 contains 20 residues. CDR3 protein: CASSQDPRRRGAEGTDTQYF. The CDR3 DNA reads as TGCGCCAGCAGCCAAGACCCGCGGCGGCGGGGTGCAGAGGGCACAGATACGCAGTATTTT.

The genes are TRBV5-1 and TRBJ2-7, with 11 bases lining up with TRBD1. The CDR3 has 14 amino acids. V trimming: 4 bases; J trimming: 3 bases; junction bases outside the gene matches: 3. Germline CDR1 reads SGHRS; CDR2 reads YFSETQ. Here the CDR3 reads CASSQDRGLYEQYF. In DNA form, the CDR3 reads TGCGCCAGCAGCCAGGACAGGGGGCTCTACGAGCAGTACTTC. Variable domain in full (rest from reference TRBV5-1 and TRBJ2-7): KAGVTQTPRYLIKTRGQQVTLSCSPISGHRSVSWYQQTPGQGLQFLFEYFSETQRNKGNFPGRFSGRQFSNSRSEMNVSTLELGDSALYLCASSQDRGLYEQYFGPGTRLTVT.

The chain recombines TRBV5-1 with TRBJ1-4; TRBD1 is a possible D gene (6 bases). Between the trimmed V and J ends, which lost 0 bases and 7 bases, there was a span of 13 bases. This CDR3 is built from 15 residues. The germline V gene has CDR1 SGHRS and CDR2 YFSETQ. The DNA for the CDR3 is TGCGCCAGCAGCTTGGCCGGGGGGCATGGTGAAAAACTGTTTTTT. Its protein is CASSLAGGHGEKLFF.

This sequence joins TRBV7-2 and TRBJ2-7; TRBD1 is a possible D gene (6 bases). Germline V lookup: CDR1 SGHTA, CDR2 FQGNSA. Trimming cost V 2 bases and J 2 bases, with 22 bases left between them. The CDR3 is 18 residues long. CDR3 loop: CASSLHTAGTTFAYEQYF. The CDR3 coding sequence is TGTGCCAGCAGCTTACATACCGCCGGGACAACCTTTGCCTACGAGCAGTACTTC.

In its sample, this clone was seen once. This chain links TRBV13 with TRBJ2-6; D perhaps matches TRBD2 (6 bases). Germline V CDR1 and CDR2: PRHDT, FYEKMQ (reference sequence). V lost 0 bases, J lost 1 base, and 10 bases lay in between. This CDR3 contains 17 residues. This CDR3 reads CASSLGLGGSGANVLTF. CDR3 nucleotide sequence: TGTGCCAGCAGCTTAGGGTTGGGGGGTTCTGGGGCCAACGTCCTGACTTTC.

This clone has only one observation. V gene TRBV9 combines with J gene TRBJ2-5; D gene ambiguous. Germline V CDR1 and CDR2: SGDLS, YYNGEE. Trimming took off 3 bases at V and 5 bases at J, with 11 bases between the two ends. The CDR3 length is 13 residues. CDR3 DNA: TGTGCCAGCAGCGCCGGTATCGGGGAGACCCAGTACTTC. Amino acid sequence: CASSAGIGETQYF.

V and J are TRBV27 and TRBJ2-3, with a weak D call TRBD2 (5 bases). The V gene's germline CDR1 is MNHEY and CDR2 SMNVEV (reference sequence). Trimming stripped 6 bases from V and 2 bases from J, with 9 bases between. The CDR3 has 13 amino acids. The CDR3 DNA sequence: TGTGCCAGCAGGGACTTGAACACAGATACGCAGTATTTT. Encoded protein: CASRDLNTDTQYF.

The chain uses TRBV18 and TRBJ2-7, with D uncertain. From germline, CDR1 is KGHSH and CDR2 LQKENI. This CDR3 is 13 amino acids long. Trimming stripped 6 bases from V and 3 bases from J, with 12 bases between. In DNA, the CDR3 is TGTGCCAGCTCCCCGGGTGTGGACTACGAGCAGTACTTC. It yields the protein CASSPGVDYEQYF.

This chain joins TRBV5-4 and TRBJ2-7; 8 nucleotides align to TRBD1. This CDR3 contains 15 residues. The germline CDR1 and CDR2 sequences are SGHNT and YYREEE (reference sequence). Trimming removed 4 bases from V and 2 bases from J; junction bases left unmatched: 8. The CDR3 DNA sequence: TGTGCCAGCAGCGCCCGACAGGGGAACGCCTACGAGCAGTACTTC. It is translated as CASSARQGNAYEQYF.

This rearrangement joins TRBV7-2 to TRBJ2-1, with 9 bases identical to TRBD2. Germline V gene sequence: CDR1 SGHTA, CDR2 FQGNSA. There are 15 residues in the CDR3. V lost 5 bases and J lost 4; bases outside the gene matches: 6. CDR3 in DNA: TGTGCCAGCAGCCTTAGCGGGAGTGAGTACAATGAGCAGTTCTTC. This sequence encodes CASSLSGSEYNEQFF.

For the CDR3, the DNA is TGCGCCAGCAGTGCGCTCTGGGGACAGGGACTAGCGGGAGCTTGGGGGGAGCTGTTTTTT. Translated: CASSALWGQGLAGAWGELFF. The genes are TRBV10-2 and TRBJ2-2, with TRBD2 identical over 14 bases. The CDR3 contains 20 residues. CDR1 WSHSY and CDR2 SAAADI come from the germline V gene. Losses at the gene ends were 4 bases for V and 8 bases for J; bases not matched to a gene: 18.

V usage is TRBV5-1 and J usage is TRBJ2-6; D is possibly TRBD2 (5 bases). V lost 6 bases and J 2 bases, leaving 15 bases between the germline ends. In germline, CDR1 is SGHRS, CDR2 YFSETQ. The CDR3 contains 16 residues. Written as DNA, the CDR3 is TGCGCCAGCACTCCCGGGGTCTGGGCTGGGGCCAACGTCCTGACTTTC. Its protein product is CASTPGVWAGANVLTF.

This chain connects TRBV30 to TRBJ2-1; 11 bases are shared with TRBD2. Per the germline V gene, CDR1 is GTSNPN and CDR2 is SVGIG (reference sequence). This CDR3 has 17 residues. V shed 2 bases and J 0 bases; nucleotides not matched to a gene: 6. For the CDR3, the DNA is TGTGCCTGGAGTCCGGGACTAGCGGAACTCTCCTACAATGAGCAGTTCTTC. Its translation: CAWSPGLAELSYNEQFF.

Details on this clone: A junction boundary mismatches the germline segment, possibly from a read error. The chain carries TRBV7-8 and TRBJ2-7; 7 bases fit TRBD2. This CDR3 is 16 amino acids long. From germline, CDR1 is SGHVS and CDR2 FQNEAQ. CDR3 amino acids: CASHYPTRGGPYGQYF. The CDR3 nucleotides are TGTGCCAGCCATTACCCTACCCGGGGAGGGCCCTACGGGCAGTACTTC.

This chain links TRBV28 with TRBJ1-1; 7 bases match TRBD1. The V gene end was trimmed by 7 bases and the J gene end by 0 bases; junction bases not matched to a gene: 5. The CDR3 length is 14 residues. CDR1 is MDHEN, CDR2 SYDVKM, per germline. In DNA form, the CDR3 reads TGTGCCAGCACCCGACAGGGATTGAACACTGAAGCTTTCTTT. It is translated as CASTRQGLNTEAFF. The full variable domain, in which reference TRBV28 and TRBJ1-1 provide the parts outside the CDR3, is DVKVTQSSRYLVKRTGEKVFLECVQDMDHENMFWYRQDPGLGLRLIYFSYDVKMKEKGDIPEGYSVSREKKERFSLILESASTNQTSMYLCASTRQGLNTEAFFGQGTRLTVV.

This chain joins TRBV7-3 and TRBJ1-2, with TRBD1 matching over 8 bases. V gave up 2 bases and J gave up 5 bases; unmatched junction bases: 10. The CDR3 runs 16 residues. Germline-derived CDR1 and CDR2 are SGHTA and FQGTGA. CDR3 region: CASSLSAGGNGYGYTF. The CDR3 coding sequence is TGTGCCAGCAGCTTATCCGCAGGGGGCAATGGATATGGCTACACCTTC.

V and J are TRBV1 and TRBJ2-3; the D segment call TRBD2 is taken from the table without a DNA check. TRBV1 is a documented pseudogene. This CDR3 has 17 amino acids. CDR3 region: CTSSRGSGYFGTDTQYF. The CDR3 DNA sequence: TGCACCAGCAGCCGAGGTAGCGGTTACTTCGGCACAGATACGCAGTATTTT.

The V and J genes are TRBV5-1 and TRBJ1-2, with D possibly matching TRBD1 (5 bases). The CDR3 spans 15 residues. Trimming shortened V by 0 bases and J by 8 bases, and 17 bases separated the two germline ends. Germline CDR1 is SGHRS and CDR2 is YFSETQ. CDR3 region: CASSLVQGEAPGYTF. CDR3 coding DNA: TGCGCCAGCAGCTTGGTCCAGGGTGAGGCTCCGGGCTACACCTTC.